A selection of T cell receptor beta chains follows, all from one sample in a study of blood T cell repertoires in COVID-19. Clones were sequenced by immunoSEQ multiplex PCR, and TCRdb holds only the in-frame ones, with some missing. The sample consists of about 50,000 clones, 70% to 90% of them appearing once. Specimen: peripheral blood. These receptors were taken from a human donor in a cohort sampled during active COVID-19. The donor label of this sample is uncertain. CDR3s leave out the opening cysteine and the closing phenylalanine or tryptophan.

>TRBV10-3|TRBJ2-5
AIRDRQETQY
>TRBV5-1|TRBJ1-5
ASSPGQGQPQH
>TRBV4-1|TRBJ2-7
ASSQTLLAGRSEQY
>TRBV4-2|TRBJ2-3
ASSQGASGGAGTDTQY
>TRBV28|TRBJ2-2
ASSGRGNTGELF
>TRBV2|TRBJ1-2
ASSLTGTYGYT
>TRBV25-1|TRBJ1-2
ASSERTPGQRNYGYT
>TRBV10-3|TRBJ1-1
AISEMDRSLGNTEAF
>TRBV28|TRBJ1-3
ASTPPTGRSSGNTIY
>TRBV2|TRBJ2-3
ASRQGATDTQY
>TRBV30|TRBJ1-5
AWSLGQGGQPQH
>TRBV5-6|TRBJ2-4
ASSLGQPNLAKNIQY
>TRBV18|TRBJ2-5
ASSLARGYETQY
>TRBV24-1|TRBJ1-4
ATSDPRTAGEKLF
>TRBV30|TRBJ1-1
AWTPRNTEAF
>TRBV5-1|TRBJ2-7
ASSLMPSGNEQY
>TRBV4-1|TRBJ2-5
ASRNTLAGEETQY
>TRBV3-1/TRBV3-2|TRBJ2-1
ASSQTSEQF
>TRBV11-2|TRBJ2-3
ASSLTGTAGTDTQY
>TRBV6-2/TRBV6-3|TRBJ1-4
ASSFFGGTNEKLF
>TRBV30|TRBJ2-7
AWTPMGASRGEQY
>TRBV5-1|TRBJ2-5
ASSVGLGGGQETQY
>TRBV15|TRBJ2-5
ATSRDVPVTETQY
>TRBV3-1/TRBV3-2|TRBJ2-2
ASSQGGVGELF
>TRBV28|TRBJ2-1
ASSQTGSSYNEQF
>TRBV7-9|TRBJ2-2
AILSGELF
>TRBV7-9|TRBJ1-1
ASSLPGTGRTEAF
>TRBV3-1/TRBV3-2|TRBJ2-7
ASKRDSLTYEQY
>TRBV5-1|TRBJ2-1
ASSFSSGAYNEQF
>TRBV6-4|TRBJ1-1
ASRMGPNTEAF
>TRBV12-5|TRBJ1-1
ASGLGGSYTEAF